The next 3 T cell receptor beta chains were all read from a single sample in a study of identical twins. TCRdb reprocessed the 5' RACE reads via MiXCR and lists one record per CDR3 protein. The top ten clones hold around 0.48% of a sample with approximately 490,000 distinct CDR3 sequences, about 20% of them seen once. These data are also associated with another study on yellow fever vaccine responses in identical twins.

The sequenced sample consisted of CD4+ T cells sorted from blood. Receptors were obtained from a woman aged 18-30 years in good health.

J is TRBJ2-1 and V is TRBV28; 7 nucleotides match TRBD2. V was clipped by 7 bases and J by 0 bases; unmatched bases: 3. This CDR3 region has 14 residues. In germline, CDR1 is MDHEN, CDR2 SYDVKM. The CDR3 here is CASIGGSSYNEQFF. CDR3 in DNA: TGTGCCAGCATCGGCGGGAGCTCCTACAATGAGCAGTTCTTC.

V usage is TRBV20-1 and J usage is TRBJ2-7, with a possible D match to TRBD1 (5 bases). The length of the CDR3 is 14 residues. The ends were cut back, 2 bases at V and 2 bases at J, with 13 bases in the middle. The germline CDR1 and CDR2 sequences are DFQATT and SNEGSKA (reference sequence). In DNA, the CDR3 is TGCAGTGCTAGACTCCCAGGGAAAACCTACGAGCAGTACTTC. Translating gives CSARLPGKTYEQYF.

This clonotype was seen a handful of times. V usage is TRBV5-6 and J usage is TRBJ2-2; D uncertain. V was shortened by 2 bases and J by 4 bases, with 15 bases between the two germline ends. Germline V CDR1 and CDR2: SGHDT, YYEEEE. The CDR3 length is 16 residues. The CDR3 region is CASSFDPNGVTGELFF. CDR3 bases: TGTGCCAGCAGCTTCGATCCGAACGGTGTCACCGGGGAGCTGTTTTTT.